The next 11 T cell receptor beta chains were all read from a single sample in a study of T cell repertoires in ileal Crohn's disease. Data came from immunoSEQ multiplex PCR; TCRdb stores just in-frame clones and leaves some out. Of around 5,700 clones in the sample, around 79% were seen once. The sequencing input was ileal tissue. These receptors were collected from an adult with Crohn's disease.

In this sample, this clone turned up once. The CDR3 sequence is CASSSIAGGLADTQYF. CDR3 DNA: TGTGCCAGCTCATCAATAGCGGGGGGGCTTGCAGATACGCAGTATTTT. The rearrangement uses TRBV18 and TRBJ2-3; 11 bases match TRBD2. The CDR3 is 16 amino acids. Per germline, CDR1 KGHSH and CDR2 LQKENI. V lost 5 bases to trimming and J lost 4 bases; unmatched junction nucleotides: 8.

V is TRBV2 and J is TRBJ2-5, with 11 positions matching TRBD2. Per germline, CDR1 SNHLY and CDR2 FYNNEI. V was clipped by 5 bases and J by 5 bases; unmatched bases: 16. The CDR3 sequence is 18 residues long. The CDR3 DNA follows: TGTGCCAGCAGTCACCTCGGACTAGCGGGTTACCGAGGCGAGACCCAGTACTTC. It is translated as CASSHLGLAGYRGETQYF.

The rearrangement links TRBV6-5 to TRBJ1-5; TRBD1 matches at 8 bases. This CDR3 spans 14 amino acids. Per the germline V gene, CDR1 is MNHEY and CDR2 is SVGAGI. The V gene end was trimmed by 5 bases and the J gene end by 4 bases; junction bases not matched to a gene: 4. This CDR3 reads CASSRDRGNQPQHF. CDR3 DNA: TGTGCCAGCAGTCGCGACAGGGGTAATCAGCCCCAGCATTTT.

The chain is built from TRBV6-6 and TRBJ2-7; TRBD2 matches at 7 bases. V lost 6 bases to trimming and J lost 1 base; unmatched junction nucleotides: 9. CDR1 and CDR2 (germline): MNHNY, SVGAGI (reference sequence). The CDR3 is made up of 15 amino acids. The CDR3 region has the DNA TGTGCCAGCAGCCTTATGGCGGGAGCATCCTACGAGCAGTACTTC. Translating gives CASSLMAGASYEQYF.

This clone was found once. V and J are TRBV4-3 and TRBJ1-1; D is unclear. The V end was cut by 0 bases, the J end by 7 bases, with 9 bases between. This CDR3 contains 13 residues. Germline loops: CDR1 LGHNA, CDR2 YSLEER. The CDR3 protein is CASSQEAEYEAFF. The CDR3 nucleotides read TGCGCCAGCAGCCAAGAGGCGGAGTATGAAGCTTTCTTT.

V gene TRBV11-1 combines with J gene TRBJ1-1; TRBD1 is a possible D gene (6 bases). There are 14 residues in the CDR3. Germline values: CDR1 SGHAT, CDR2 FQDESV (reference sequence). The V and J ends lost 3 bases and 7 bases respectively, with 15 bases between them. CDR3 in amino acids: CASSLTSGGLEAFF. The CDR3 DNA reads TGTGCCAGCAGCTTGACCTCGGGGGGGCTTGAAGCTTTCTTT.

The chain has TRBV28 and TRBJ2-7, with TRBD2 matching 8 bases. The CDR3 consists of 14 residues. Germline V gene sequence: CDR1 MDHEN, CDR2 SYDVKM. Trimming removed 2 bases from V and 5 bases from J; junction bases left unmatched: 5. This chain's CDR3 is CASSLSGGRNEQYF. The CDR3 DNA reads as TGTGCCAGCAGTTTAAGTGGCGGGAGGAACGAGCAGTACTTC.

For the CDR3, the DNA is TGTGCCAGCAGCTTCGACAGTGGCTCTGGAAACACCATATATTTT. It is translated as CASSFDSGSGNTIYF. The J gene is TRBJ1-3, the V gene TRBV7-2; D is possibly TRBD1 (5 bases). The V end was cut by 3 bases, the J end by 0 bases, with 9 bases between. Germline CDR1 is SGHTA and CDR2 is FQGNSA. This CDR3 is built from 15 residues. The complete variable domain, with remaining parts taken from reference TRBV7-2 and TRBJ1-3, reads GAGVSQSPSNKVTEKGKDVELRCDPISGHTALYWYRQSLGQGLEFLIYFQGNSAPDKSGLPSDRFSAERTGGSVSTLTIQRTQQEDSAVYLCASSFDSGSGNTIYFGEGSWLTVV.

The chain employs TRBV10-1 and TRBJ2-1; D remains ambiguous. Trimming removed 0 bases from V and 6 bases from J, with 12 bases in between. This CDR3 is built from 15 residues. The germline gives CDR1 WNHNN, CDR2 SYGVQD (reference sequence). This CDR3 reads CASSESKLASNEQFF. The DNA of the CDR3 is TGCGCCAGCAGTGAGTCGAAATTGGCAAGCAATGAGCAGTTCTTC.

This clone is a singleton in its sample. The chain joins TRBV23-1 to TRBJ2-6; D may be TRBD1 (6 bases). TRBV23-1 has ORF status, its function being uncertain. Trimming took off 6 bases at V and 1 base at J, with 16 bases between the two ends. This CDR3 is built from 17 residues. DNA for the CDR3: TGCGCCAGCAGAAAGACAGGAGCTTCTTCTGGGGCCAACGTCCTGACTTTC. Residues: CASRKTGASSGANVLTF.

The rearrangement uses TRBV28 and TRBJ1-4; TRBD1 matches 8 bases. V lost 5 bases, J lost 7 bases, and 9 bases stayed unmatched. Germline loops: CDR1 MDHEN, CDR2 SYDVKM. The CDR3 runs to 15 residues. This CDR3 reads CASSAQGAGREKLFF. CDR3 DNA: TGTGCCAGCAGTGCCCAGGGGGCGGGACGTGAAAAACTGTTTTTT. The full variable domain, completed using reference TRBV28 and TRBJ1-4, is DVKVTQSSRYLVKRTGEKVFLECVQDMDHENMFWYRQDPGLGLRLIYFSYDVKMKEKGDIPEGYSVSREKKERFSLILESASTNQTSMYLCASSAQGAGREKLFFGSGTQLSVL.